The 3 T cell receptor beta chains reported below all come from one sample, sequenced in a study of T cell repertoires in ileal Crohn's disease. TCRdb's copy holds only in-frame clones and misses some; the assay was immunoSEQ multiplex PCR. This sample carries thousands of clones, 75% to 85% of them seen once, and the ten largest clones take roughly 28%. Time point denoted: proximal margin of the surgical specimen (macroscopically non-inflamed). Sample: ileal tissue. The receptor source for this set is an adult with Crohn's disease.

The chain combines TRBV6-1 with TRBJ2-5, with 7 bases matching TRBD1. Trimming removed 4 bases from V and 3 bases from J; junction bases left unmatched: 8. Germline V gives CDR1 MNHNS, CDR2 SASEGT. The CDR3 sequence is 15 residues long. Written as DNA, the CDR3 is TGTGCCAGCAGTGCCTTTGGACAGGTTAAAGAGACCCAGTACTTC. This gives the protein CASSAFGQVKETQYF.

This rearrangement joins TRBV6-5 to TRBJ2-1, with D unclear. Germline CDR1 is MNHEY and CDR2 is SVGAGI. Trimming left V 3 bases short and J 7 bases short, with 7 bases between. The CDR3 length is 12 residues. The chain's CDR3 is CASSYKDNEQFF. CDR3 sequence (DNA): TGTGCCAGCAGTTATAAGGATAATGAGCAGTTCTTC.

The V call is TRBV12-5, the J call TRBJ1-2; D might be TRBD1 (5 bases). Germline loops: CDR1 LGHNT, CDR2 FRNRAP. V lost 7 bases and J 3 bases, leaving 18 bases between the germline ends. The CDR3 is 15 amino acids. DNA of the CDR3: TGTGCTAGTGCCCTGACCGGGACGGAGCACTATGGCTACACCTTC. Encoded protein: CASALTGTEHYGYTF.